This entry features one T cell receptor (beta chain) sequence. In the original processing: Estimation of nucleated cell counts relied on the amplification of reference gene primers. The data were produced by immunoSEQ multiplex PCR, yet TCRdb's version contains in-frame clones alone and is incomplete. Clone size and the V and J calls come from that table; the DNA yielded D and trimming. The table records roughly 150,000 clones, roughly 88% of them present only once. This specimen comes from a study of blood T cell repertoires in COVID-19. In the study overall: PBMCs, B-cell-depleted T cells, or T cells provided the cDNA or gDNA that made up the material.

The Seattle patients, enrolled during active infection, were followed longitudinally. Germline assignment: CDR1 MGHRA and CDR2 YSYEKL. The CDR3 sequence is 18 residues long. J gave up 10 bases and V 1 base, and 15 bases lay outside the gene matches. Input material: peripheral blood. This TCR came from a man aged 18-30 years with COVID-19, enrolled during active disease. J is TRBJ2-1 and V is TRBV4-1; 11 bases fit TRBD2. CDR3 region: CASSQGSGRLAGLVEQFF. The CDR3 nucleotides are TGCGCCAGCAGCCAAGGAAGCGGGCGACTAGCGGGATTGGTGGAGCAGTTCTTC.